This T cell receptor beta chain is drawn from a study of blood T cell repertoires in COVID-19. Study overall: The study drew acute and convalescent COVID-19 samples from the United States, Italy and Spain. PBMCs, B-cell-depleted T cells, or T cells were the source of the cDNA or gDNA that made up the material.

Trimming removed 4 bases at V and 7 bases at J, with 16 bases between. The CDR3 extends over 14 amino acids. From germline, CDR1 is MNHEY and CDR2 SVGAGI. Per the original data handling: Amplification of reference gene primers was used by the study to estimate nucleated cell counts. Produced via immunoSEQ multiplex PCR; TCRdb's table is partial and in-frame only. The V and J calls and clone size are taken from that table; D and trimming were inferred from the DNA. The sample contains 180,000 or so clones, approximately 83% of which appear only once. Seattle enrolled patients during active infection and tracked them longitudinally.

The chain combines TRBV6-5 with TRBJ1-1; D ambiguous. The clonotype comes from a middle-aged woman with COVID-19, enrolled during active disease. The sequenced material came from peripheral blood. CDR3 DNA sequence: TGTGCCAGCAGTTCTCTTTACGGGTTGGGTGAAGCTTTCTTT. It encodes CASSSLYGLGEAFF.